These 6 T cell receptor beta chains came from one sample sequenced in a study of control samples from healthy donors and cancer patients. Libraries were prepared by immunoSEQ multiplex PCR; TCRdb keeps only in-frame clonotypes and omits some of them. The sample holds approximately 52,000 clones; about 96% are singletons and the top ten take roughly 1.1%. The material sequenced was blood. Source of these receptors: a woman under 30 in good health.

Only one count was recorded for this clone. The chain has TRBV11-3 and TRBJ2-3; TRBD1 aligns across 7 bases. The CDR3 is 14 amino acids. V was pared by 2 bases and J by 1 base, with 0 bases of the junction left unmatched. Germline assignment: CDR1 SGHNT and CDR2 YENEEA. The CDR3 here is CASSLRGRTDTQYF. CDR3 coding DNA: TGTGCCAGCAGCTTAAGGGGGCGCACAGATACGCAGTATTTT.

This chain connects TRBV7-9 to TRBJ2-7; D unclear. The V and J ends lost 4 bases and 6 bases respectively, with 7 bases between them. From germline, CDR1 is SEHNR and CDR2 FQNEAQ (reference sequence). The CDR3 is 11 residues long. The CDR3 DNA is TGTGCCAGCAGCTCCGGGCCCGAGCAGTACTTC. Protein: CASSSGPEQYF.

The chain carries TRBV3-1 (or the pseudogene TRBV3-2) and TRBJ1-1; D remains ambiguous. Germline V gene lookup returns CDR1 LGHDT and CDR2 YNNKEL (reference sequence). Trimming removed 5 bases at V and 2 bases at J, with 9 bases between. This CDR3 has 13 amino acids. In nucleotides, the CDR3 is TGTGCCAGCAGCTCCCGTTACAACACTGAAGCTTTCTTT. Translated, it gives CASSSRYNTEAFF.

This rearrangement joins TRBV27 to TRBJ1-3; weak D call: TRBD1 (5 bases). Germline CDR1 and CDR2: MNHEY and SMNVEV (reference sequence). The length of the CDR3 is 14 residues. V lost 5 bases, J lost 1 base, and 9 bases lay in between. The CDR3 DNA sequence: TGTGCCAGCAGTCGAGGGGCTTCTGGAAACACCATATATTTT. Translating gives CASSRGASGNTIYF.

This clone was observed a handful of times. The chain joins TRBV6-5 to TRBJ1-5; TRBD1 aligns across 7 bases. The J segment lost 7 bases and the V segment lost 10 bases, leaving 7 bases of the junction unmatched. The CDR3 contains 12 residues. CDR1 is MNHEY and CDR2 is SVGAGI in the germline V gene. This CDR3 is CATNRGDQPQHF. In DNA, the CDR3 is TGTGCCACTAACAGGGGAGACCAGCCCCAGCATTTT.

The CDR3 here is CASRTNSGTRKCCNQPQHF. For the CDR3, the DNA is TGTGCAAGTCGCACAAATTCCGGGACGCGGAAGTGTTGCAATCAGCCCCAGCATTTT. This chain connects TRBV12-2 to TRBJ1-5. TRBV12-2 is termed a pseudogene. The CDR3 has 19 amino acids.